The 11 T cell receptor beta chains reported below all come from one sample, sequenced in a study of OX40 agonist ivuxolimab in advanced cancers. Profiling relied on immunoSEQ multiplex PCR, and the TCRdb table lists in-frame clones only, not all of them. The table has approximately 76,000 clones, around nine tenths seen once; the top ten hold around 0.7%. The material was CD4+ or CD8+ T cells sorted from blood, obtained in a trial of the OX40 agonist ivuxolimab. Receptors originate from an adult with an advanced solid tumor such as melanoma, head and neck, liver or kidney cancer.

The chain employs TRBV15 and TRBJ2-7, with 12 positions matching TRBD2. V dropped 1 base and J dropped 6; count of bases not matched to a gene: 4. Per the germline V gene, CDR1 is LNHNV and CDR2 is YYDKDF (reference sequence). This CDR3 is 15 amino acids long. CDR3 nucleotides: TGTGCCACCAGCAGAGTTCTAGCGGGAGGGCCCGAGCAGTACTTC. This gives the protein CATSRVLAGGPEQYF.

The V and J genes are TRBV27 and TRBJ1-6; D gene uncertain. V shed 7 bases and J shed 4 bases, with 20 bases lying between them. The CDR3 has 17 residues. Germline loops: CDR1 MNHEY, CDR2 SMNVEV (reference sequence). The CDR3 DNA sequence: TGTGCCAGCACCCTCGAGGATCCAGCTCATTATAATTCACCCCTCCACTTT. Translation gives CASTLEDPAHYNSPLHF.

This chain uses TRBV5-1 with TRBJ1-1, with 8 bases identical to TRBD1. Germline CDR1 is SGHRS and CDR2 is YFSETQ. After removal of 4 bases from V and 10 bases from J, the junction contained 6 bases not matched to a gene. The CDR3 has 12 amino acids. The CDR3 nucleotides are TGCGCCAGCAGCCTGACAGGGGACGGAGCTTTCTTT. Residues: CASSLTGDGAFF.

This sequence joins TRBV30 and TRBJ1-3; maybe TRBD1 (6 bases). Germline loops: CDR1 GTSNPN, CDR2 SVGIG (reference sequence). Deletions cut 0 bases from V and 0 bases from J, with 12 bases between. There are 16 residues in the CDR3. CDR3 sequence: CAWSVGTGSSGNTIYF. CDR3 nucleotide sequence: TGTGCCTGGAGTGTGGGAACAGGGAGCTCTGGAAACACCATATATTTT.

V usage is TRBV6-5 and J usage is TRBJ1-2; TRBD1 aligns across 7 bases. The CDR3 consists of 13 residues. Germline V gene lookup returns CDR1 MNHEY and CDR2 SVGAGI. J was trimmed by 5 bases and V by 6 bases; bases with no gene match: 6. CDR3 loop: CASSPRDRYGYTF. The CDR3 DNA reads as TGTGCCAGCAGCCCCCGGGACAGATATGGCTACACCTTC.

The CDR3 reads CASSARDRNTDTQYF. The CDR3 region has the DNA TGTGCCAGCAGTGCCCGGGACAGGAACACAGATACGCAGTATTTT. The chain recombines TRBV6-1 with TRBJ2-3; 8 nucleotides agree with TRBD1. The germline CDR1 and CDR2 sequences are MNHNS and SASEGT. This CDR3 region has 15 residues. With V trimmed by 4 bases and J by 2 bases, 5 bases remained unmatched.

As for this clone: One end of the junction does not line up with germline, which may come from a read error. The chain employs TRBV5-1 and TRBJ2-7; D perhaps matches TRBD1 (6 bases). The CDR3 spans 14 residues. The germline V gene has CDR1 SGHRS and CDR2 YFSETQ. The CDR3 protein is CASSFLGRGYEQYF. The CDR3 DNA is TGTGCCAGCAGCTTTCTGGGCAGGGGCTACGAGCAGTACTTC.

The chain joins TRBV28 to TRBJ1-2; D is uncertain. In germline, CDR1 is MDHEN, CDR2 SYDVKM. V gave up 6 bases and J gave up 4 bases, with 18 bases separating them. This CDR3 is built from 15 residues. The CDR3 DNA reads as TGTGCCAGCAGCTCTAGCGTTAATGCGCTCTATGGCTACACCTTC. This encodes CASSSSVNALYGYTF.

This chain links TRBV7-2 with TRBJ1-5; tentatively, D is TRBD1 (5 bases). The CDR3 runs 15 residues. Germline assignment: CDR1 SGHTA and CDR2 FQGNSA. Trimming stripped 4 bases from V and 6 bases from J, with 16 bases between. The CDR3 sequence: CASSWTVGGGQPQHF. The DNA of the CDR3 is TGTGCCAGCAGCTGGACGGTGGGGGGGGGTCAGCCCCAGCATTTT. Complete variable domain (other parts from reference TRBV7-2 and TRBJ1-5): GAGVSQSPSNKVTEKGKDVELRCDPISGHTALYWYRQSLGQGLEFLIYFQGNSAPDKSGLPSDRFSAERTGGSVSTLTIQRTQQEDSAVYLCASSWTVGGGQPQHFGDGTRLSIL.

This sequence joins TRBV5-1 and TRBJ1-1; 10 bases align to TRBD1. This CDR3 comprises 15 residues. The V segment lost 4 bases and the J segment 4 bases; nucleotides outside the gene matches: 7. Germline loops: CDR1 SGHRS, CDR2 YFSETQ. The CDR3 loop is CASSVERTGGTEAFF. CDR3 nucleotide sequence: TGCGCCAGCAGCGTGGAACGGACAGGGGGCACTGAAGCTTTCTTT.

The J gene is TRBJ1-6, the V gene TRBV28, with TRBD1 identical over 8 bases. The V and J ends lost 1 base and 0 bases, in that order; junction bases with no gene match: 8. The V gene's germline CDR1 is MDHEN and CDR2 SYDVKM. The CDR3 extends over 19 amino acids. CDR3 nucleotide sequence: TGTGCCAGCAGTTTATTATCCCAGGGGGCCTTCTCCTATAATTCACCCCTCCACTTT. It encodes CASSLLSQGAFSYNSPLHF.